Below, 18 T cell receptor beta chains from the same sample are listed, as sequenced in a study of blood T cell repertoires in COVID-19. The data were produced by immunoSEQ multiplex PCR, yet TCRdb's version contains in-frame clones alone and is incomplete. The sample holds 180,000 or so clones, around 87% seen once. The source material was peripheral blood. These receptors all come from a man aged 18 to 29 with acute or convalescent COVID-19.

This clone was found a few times. This chain uses TRBV6-1 with TRBJ2-2, with D tentatively TRBD1 (5 bases). Trimming removed 4 bases at V and 6 bases at J, with 21 bases between. The CDR3 has 17 amino acids. Germline V lookup: CDR1 MNHNS, CDR2 SASEGT. CDR3 bases: TGTGCCAGCAGTGCACGGCAGGGAATAAGTGCGGCCGGGGAGCTGTTTTTT. It specifies CASSARQGISAAGELFF.

The rearrangement links TRBV29-1 to TRBJ1-1, with D unclear. V lost 3 bases, J lost 3 bases, and 11 bases lay in between. Germline V gives CDR1 SQVTM, CDR2 ANQGSEA. This CDR3 has 13 residues. The CDR3 spells CSVDLTRDTEAFF. The CDR3 bases are TGCAGCGTTGACCTAACCCGGGACACTGAAGCTTTCTTT.

This clone was picked up a small number of times. This sequence joins TRBV12-3 or TRBV12-4 and TRBJ1-4; maybe TRBD1 (5 bases). Between the trimmed V and J ends, which lost 6 bases and 8 bases, there was a span of 10 bases. CDR3 length: 12 residues. The CDR3 reads CASSRTSEKLFF. DNA for the CDR3: TGTGCCAGCAGCCGGACATCCGAAAAACTGTTTTTT.

V gene TRBV29-1 combines with J gene TRBJ2-4; maybe TRBD1 (5 bases). This CDR3 has 12 residues. Germline assignment: CDR1 SQVTM and CDR2 ANQGSEA. V dropped 7 bases and J dropped 1 base, with 8 bases sitting between them. CDR3 in DNA: TGCAGCGCAAGACAGGCCAAAAACATTCAGTACTTC. Translating it yields CSARQAKNIQYF.

The V gene is TRBV4-2, the J gene TRBJ1-1, with 9 bases that match TRBD1. Germline CDR1 reads LGHNA; CDR2 reads YNFKEQ. Trimming at V came to 1 base and at J to 3 bases, leaving 0 bases not matched to a gene. The CDR3 loop spans 14 amino acids. Here the CDR3 DNA reads TGTGCCAGCAGCCAAGGGACAGGGGACACTGAAGCTTTCTTT. Its translation: CASSQGTGDTEAFF.

The genes are TRBV10-3 and TRBJ2-2, with TRBD1 as a possible D gene (5 bases). This CDR3 region has 16 residues. The germline V gene has CDR1 ENHRY and CDR2 SYGVKD. With 0 bases removed from V and 1 base from J, the gap between germline ends came to 9 bases. The DNA of the CDR3 is TGTGCCATCAGTGAGTCCCAGGGCGGGAACACCGGGGAGCTGTTTTTT. It translates to CAISESQGGNTGELFF.

The CDR3 DNA reads TGTGCCAGCAGCAAGGACAGGGTGGCAAACACCGGGGAGCTGTTTTTT. Translation: CASSKDRVANTGELFF. The V call is TRBV7-2, the J call TRBJ2-2; 8 nucleotides match TRBD1. The CDR3 has 16 residues. The germline gives CDR1 SGHTA, CDR2 FQGNSA. V lost 5 bases and J lost 2; bases outside the gene matches: 7.

The V and J genes are TRBV28 and TRBJ1-6; D is undetermined. Germline CDR1 and CDR2: MDHEN and SYDVKM. Trimming left V 7 bases short and J 9 bases short, with 13 bases between. This CDR3 comprises 13 residues. The CDR3 DNA reads as TGTGCCAGCACCCCTAGGAGGGCTTCACCCCTCCACTTT. Translating gives CASTPRRASPLHF.

The table lists this clone with a count of one. The chain has TRBV2 and TRBJ1-1, with 7 bases lining up with TRBD1. From germline, CDR1 is SNHLY and CDR2 FYNNEI. With V trimmed by 4 bases and J by 4 bases, 6 bases remained unmatched. The CDR3 consists of 14 residues. The CDR3 region is CASSVEGAGTEAFF. As DNA, the CDR3 is TGTGCCAGCAGTGTGGAGGGGGCGGGCACTGAAGCTTTCTTT.

The chain combines TRBV29-1 with TRBJ1-2; D is undetermined. CDR3 length equals 14 residues. Trimming stripped 0 bases from V and 8 bases from J, with 16 bases between. Germline CDR1 and CDR2: SQVTM and ANQGSEA. Written as DNA, the CDR3 is TGCAGCGTTGAAGATAGTGGGCAGGCCCCCGGCTACACCTTC. Encoded protein: CSVEDSGQAPGYTF.

The chain is built from TRBV9 and TRBJ2-1; the match to TRBD2 covers 8 bases. The germline CDR1 and CDR2 sequences are SGDLS and YYNGEE. The length of the CDR3 is 15 residues. With V trimmed by 3 bases and J by 4 bases, 6 bases remained unmatched. The CDR3 DNA is TGTGCCAGCAGCGCCGGGACTAGACCGTACAATGAGCAGTTCTTC. Encoded protein: CASSAGTRPYNEQFF.

The sample holds one count of this clone. The chain carries TRBV24-1 and TRBJ2-1, with 8 bases aligning to TRBD1. The CDR3 runs to 18 residues. Germline CDR1 reads KGHDR; CDR2 reads SFDVKD. Germline trimming cut 3 bases from V and 5 bases from J; bases unmatched to any gene: 14. For the CDR3, the DNA is TGTGCCACCAGTGATCCCTTAAAAGACAGGGGCGCTAACAATGAGCAGTTCTTC. The encoded protein is CATSDPLKDRGANNEQFF.

The rearrangement uses TRBV19 and TRBJ2-2, with 7 bases that match TRBD2. V lost 7 bases and J lost 5; bases outside the gene matches: 1. Per germline, CDR1 LNHDA and CDR2 SQIVND (reference sequence). The CDR3 covers 12 residues. CDR3 coding DNA: TGTGCCAGTATGGGGGGGACCGGGGAGCTGTTTTTT. Translation gives CASMGGTGELFF.

V and J are TRBV1 and TRBJ1-6; the tabulated D call, TRBD1, remains unverified against the DNA. TRBV1 constitutes a pseudogene. CDR3 length equals 22 residues. CDR3 loop: CTSSQDELEGAKRTSYNSPLHF. CDR3 bases: TGCACCAGCAGCCAAGATGAGCTGGAGGGGGCGAAACGGACTTCCTATAATTCACCCCTCCACTTT.

The rearrangement uses TRBV1 and TRBJ2-7; the table's D call of TRBD2 was not tested on the DNA. TRBV1 is termed a pseudogene. This CDR3 contains 19 residues. The CDR3 nucleotides are TGCACCAGCAGCCAAGATCTTGGCCATGGGACTTCCAATCTCGGGGAGCAGTACGTC. This encodes CTSSQDLGHGTSNLGEQYV.

The table lists this clone with a few counts. The J gene is TRBJ1-4, the V gene TRBV7-2, with TRBD1 matching over 12 bases. Germline CDR1 reads SGHTA; CDR2 reads FQGNSA. J was trimmed by 4 bases and V by 3 bases; bases with no gene match: 12. The CDR3 runs to 19 residues. DNA for the CDR3: TGTGCCAGCAGCTTGGGACTTCCGGGACAGGGGGCCCTTAATGAAAAACTGTTTTTT. Protein: CASSLGLPGQGALNEKLFF.

The chain joins TRBV7-9 to TRBJ2-7, with a possible D match to TRBD1 (6 bases). Per germline, CDR1 SEHNR and CDR2 FQNEAQ (reference sequence). Trimming pared 4 bases from V and 4 bases from J, leaving 14 bases between. This CDR3 region has 14 residues. CDR3 amino acids: CASSSETGQYEQYF. In DNA, the CDR3 is TGTGCCAGCAGCTCCGAAACAGGGCAATACGAGCAGTACTTC.

The chain is built from TRBV5-1 and TRBJ1-6; TRBD1 matches 11 bases. V lost 3 bases and J lost 10; bases outside the gene matches: 6. Germline CDR1 reads SGHRS; CDR2 reads YFSETQ. This CDR3 contains 15 residues. Here the CDR3 DNA reads TGCGCCAGCAGCTACGGACAGGGGGCGCAATCACCCCTCCACTTT. Translated: CASSYGQGAQSPLHF.